What follows are 23 T cell receptor beta chains derived from one specimen sequenced in a study of human T cells and chemical hapten exposure. The time point: patch test 1, 2 weeks after DPC sensitization. Regarding treatment: therapeutic diphenylcyclopropenone sensitization with weekly scalp DPC. MiXCR was run by TCRdb on the RACE reads, yielding one entry per CDR3 protein. The sample yields about 360,000 distinct CDR3 sequences, approximately 6.9% seen once. The source material was whole blood, sampled in connection with sensitization to the hapten diphenylcyclopropenone (DPC). The source of these receptors is a woman under 30 with alopecia areata. Some clones in this sample may be carry-over from other donors' samples.

This clonotype was picked up many times. The chain is built from TRBV10-3 and TRBJ1-1; 7 bases match TRBD1. The CDR3 has 13 residues. The trim removed 10 bases at V and 5 bases at J, leaving 10 bases unmatched. CDR1 and CDR2 (germline): ENHRY, SYGVKD. For the CDR3, the DNA is TGTGCCACCTGGGACAGCCTAAGTACTGAAGCTTTCTTT. Amino acids: CATWDSLSTEAFF.

This clonotype is termed medium-sized. The chain combines TRBV13 with TRBJ2-3; no definite D call. Germline V gene sequence: CDR1 PRHDT, CDR2 FYEKMQ (reference sequence). V lost 2 bases and J lost 2, with 5 bases in between. This CDR3 is built from 13 residues. The CDR3 DNA is TGTGCCAGCAGCTTACCGCCCACAGATACGCAGTATTTT. Translating it yields CASSLPPTDTQYF. The full variable domain, completed using reference TRBV13 and TRBJ2-3, is AAGVIQSPRHLIKEKRETATLKCYPIPRHDTVYWYQQGPGQDPQFLISFYEKMQSDKGSIPDRFSAQQFSDYHSELNMSSLELGDSALYFCASSLPPTDTQYFGPGTRLTVL.

Ten or more counts support this clonotype. This chain links TRBV29-1 with TRBJ1-5; 7 nucleotides agree with TRBD1. V gave up 6 bases and J gave up 7 bases; unmatched junction bases: 9. Germline lookup yields CDR1 SQVTM and CDR2 ANQGSEA. The CDR3 has 13 residues. In nucleotides, the CDR3 is TGCAGCGTCGGTCCCCCAGGGGGACAGCCCCAGCATTTT. Encoded protein: CSVGPPGGQPQHF.

The gene calls are TRBV3-1 and TRBJ2-3; perhaps TRBD2 as D (6 bases). The V end lost 8 bases, the J end lost 8 bases, and 20 bases lay between the germline ends. Germline loops: CDR1 LGHDT, CDR2 YNNKEL (reference sequence). The CDR3 spans 14 residues. DNA for the CDR3: TGTGCCAGCGGTTTAGGCGGGGAAGGGGTTACGCAGTATTTT. Translating gives CASGLGGEGVTQYF.

This chain joins TRBV2 and TRBJ1-4; unclear D gene. Trimming shortened V by 6 bases and J by 5 bases, and 10 bases separated the two germline ends. The germline V gene has CDR1 SNHLY and CDR2 FYNNEI. The CDR3 covers 13 residues. The CDR3: CASSKGGNEKLFF. CDR3 bases: TGTGCCAGCAGCAAGGGCGGGAATGAAAAACTGTTTTTT.

This chain connects TRBV10-3 to TRBJ1-3; D is unclear. The CDR3 has 14 amino acids. Trimming cost V 7 bases and J 0 bases, with 10 bases left between them. Per germline, CDR1 ENHRY and CDR2 SYGVKD. CDR3 sequence: CAIMRESSGNTIYF. For the CDR3, the DNA is TGTGCCATCATGCGAGAGAGCTCTGGAAACACCATATATTTT.

This clonotype was observed many times. V gene TRBV20-1 combines with J gene TRBJ2-4; TRBD1 or TRBD2 may be the D gene (5 bases each). Looked up from germline, CDR1 is DFQATT and CDR2 is SNEGSKA (reference sequence). The CDR3 contains 18 residues. Deletions cut 2 bases from V and 0 bases from J, with 20 bases between. The CDR3 spells CSARKIPWDGLAKNIQYF. The DNA of the CDR3 is TGCAGTGCTAGAAAAATCCCTTGGGACGGTCTAGCCAAAAACATTCAGTACTTC.

The sample holds many counts of this clonotype. V usage is TRBV6-5 and J usage is TRBJ2-6, with D perhaps TRBD1 (6 bases). The CDR3 loop spans 17 amino acids. V lost 5 bases and J 0 bases, leaving 14 bases between the germline ends. CDR1 and CDR2 from the germline V gene are MNHEY and SVGAGI. CDR3 bases: TGTGCCAGCAGTCTCACAGGGAGCAGCTCTGGGGCCAACGTCCTGACTTTC. Its protein product is CASSLTGSSSGANVLTF.

This clonotype came up many times. The rearrangement links TRBV29-1 to TRBJ1-2; 8 bases match TRBD1. Trimming at V came to 5 bases and at J to 6 bases, leaving 14 bases not matched to a gene. The CDR3 runs to 15 residues. The germline gives CDR1 SQVTM, CDR2 ANQGSEA. The CDR3 DNA sequence: TGCAGCGTTCCTAAAGATGGACAGGGAGGGGATGGCTACACCTTC. Its translation: CSVPKDGQGGDGYTF.

There are many counts of this clonotype. The chain recombines TRBV7-9 with TRBJ2-1; 8 bases line up with TRBD2. Per the germline V gene, CDR1 is SEHNR and CDR2 is FQNEAQ (reference sequence). V shed 6 bases and J 6 bases; nucleotides not matched to a gene: 13. This CDR3 is built from 16 residues. CDR3 in amino acids: CASSFRAGANPNEQFF. The CDR3 DNA is TGTGCCAGCAGTTTTAGAGCGGGGGCCAATCCCAATGAGCAGTTCTTC.

In this sample, this clonotype turned up a few times. The chain combines TRBV27 with TRBJ1-3, with 9 bases matching TRBD1. This CDR3 contains 16 residues. J lost 4 bases, V lost 6 bases, and 10 bases had no gene match. Germline V gene sequence: CDR1 MNHEY, CDR2 SMNVEV (reference sequence). CDR3 DNA: TGTGCCAGCAGACGTACCGGGACAGGGTTAGGAAACACCATATATTTT. Encoded protein: CASRRTGTGLGNTIYF.

This clonotype turned up a few times. This chain connects TRBV27 to TRBJ2-2; TRBD1 matches 7 bases. The CDR3 length is 19 residues. The germline gives CDR1 MNHEY, CDR2 SMNVEV (reference sequence). V was clipped by 2 bases and J by 6 bases; unmatched bases: 18. CDR3 nucleotides: TGTGCCAGCAGTTTAGGGGGACAGATCCCACAAGGGAATTCCGGGGAGCTGTTTTTT. Residues: CASSLGGQIPQGNSGELFF.

This clonotype was seen only a few times. The chain carries TRBV28 and TRBJ1-1; D not certain. Germline assignment: CDR1 MDHEN and CDR2 SYDVKM. The ends were cut back, 11 bases at V and 6 bases at J, with 10 bases in the middle. The CDR3 consists of 10 residues. The CDR3 loop is CAGSRAEAFF. CDR3 sequence (DNA): TGTGCCGGGAGCCGGGCTGAAGCTTTCTTT.

This clonotype was counted once. This rearrangement joins TRBV25-1 to TRBJ1-5, with 7 bases fitting TRBD1. Germline V gene sequence: CDR1 MGHDK, CDR2 SYGVNS. The CDR3 runs 14 residues. V gave up 6 bases and J gave up 4 bases; unmatched junction bases: 6. CDR3 coding DNA: TGTGCCAGCAGCCTCCCGGGACAGAATCAGCCCCAGCATTTT. This gives the protein CASSLPGQNQPQHF.

Only a few counts were recorded for this clonotype. This chain links TRBV4-3 with TRBJ2-7; unclear D gene. The CDR3 is 14 amino acids. The V and J ends lost 0 bases and 2 bases respectively, with 8 bases between them. From germline, CDR1 is LGHNA and CDR2 YSLEER. DNA for the CDR3: TGCGCCAGCAGCCAAGATATGGAGACCTACGAGCAGTACTTC. Translated: CASSQDMETYEQYF.

The rearrangement uses TRBV27 and TRBJ1-5; TRBD1 aligns across 8 bases. With V trimmed by 4 bases and J by 6 bases, 5 bases remained unmatched. The V gene's germline CDR1 is MNHEY and CDR2 SMNVEV (reference sequence). This CDR3 is 14 amino acids long. CDR3 residues: CASSSDRVSQPQHF. The CDR3, as DNA: TGTGCCAGCAGTTCGGACAGGGTGAGTCAGCCCCAGCATTTT.

This clonotype was seen many times. The J gene is TRBJ2-2, the V gene TRBV5-4, with TRBD1 matching over 7 bases. Trimming at V came to 3 bases and at J to 2 bases, leaving 16 bases not matched to a gene. In germline, CDR1 is SGHNT, CDR2 YYREEE (reference sequence). The CDR3 sequence is 19 residues long. CDR3 sequence: CASSSAEGQSTDNTGELFF. The CDR3 nucleotides are TGTGCCAGCAGCTCCGCAGAGGGACAGTCAACCGACAACACCGGGGAGCTGTTTTTT.

This clonotype has ten or more counts. V is TRBV9 and J is TRBJ2-7; 12 positions agree with TRBD2. V was clipped by 4 bases and J by 4 bases; unmatched bases: 9. The CDR3 runs 16 residues. Germline values: CDR1 SGDLS, CDR2 YYNGEE. CDR3 DNA: TGTGCCAGCAGCCCCCGACTAGCGGGGGAAGGATACGAGCAGTACTTC. This gives the protein CASSPRLAGEGYEQYF.

This clonotype was observed a handful of times. This chain connects TRBV4-1 to TRBJ2-7, with D possibly being TRBD1 (5 bases). Germline V CDR1 and CDR2: MGHRA, YSYEKL. Trimming shortened V by 6 bases and J by 3 bases, and 18 bases separated the two germline ends. The CDR3 covers 15 residues. Here the CDR3 reads CASSPWQGPDYEQYF. For the CDR3, the DNA is TGCGCCAGCAGTCCCTGGCAGGGCCCCGACTACGAGCAGTACTTC.

This clonotype was detected many times. The V gene is TRBV7-3, the J gene TRBJ2-1, with D maybe TRBD2 (5 bases). The CDR3 runs to 12 residues. Trimming removed 4 bases at V and 8 bases at J, with 9 bases between. Looked up from germline, CDR1 is SGHTA and CDR2 is FQGTGA. The CDR3 DNA sequence: TGTGCCAGCAGCTCCCAGGAGGATGAGCAGTTCTTC. This sequence encodes CASSSQEDEQFF.

This chain connects TRBV7-2 to TRBJ2-3; a weak D match, TRBD2 (6 bases). This CDR3 has 14 residues. Germline CDR1 and CDR2: SGHTA and FQGNSA. V was shortened by 1 base and J by 6 bases, with 11 bases between the two germline ends. CDR3 sequence: CASSLDRTIDTQYF. CDR3 nucleotide sequence: TGTGCCAGCAGCTTAGATAGGACTATCGATACGCAGTATTTT.

The CDR3 loop is CASSHKTGGPTEAFF. The CDR3 nucleotides read TGCGCCAGCAGCCACAAGACAGGGGGCCCAACTGAAGCTTTCTTT. J is TRBJ1-1 and V is TRBV4-3, with 10 positions matching TRBD1. The CDR3 covers 15 residues. The germline V gene encodes CDR1 LGHNA and CDR2 YSLEER. V dropped 3 bases and J dropped 5; count of bases not matched to a gene: 6.

The CDR3 nucleotides are TGTGCCAGCAGGAAGACAGGGGAGAACACTGAAGCTTTCTTT. This codes for CASRKTGENTEAFF. The gene calls are TRBV2 and TRBJ1-1; TRBD1 matches at 8 bases. The V gene's germline CDR1 is SNHLY and CDR2 FYNNEI. The CDR3 is 14 amino acids. V lost 6 bases and J lost 1; bases outside the gene matches: 4.